This T cell receptor beta chain comes out of a study of T cell changes during pregnancy in multiple sclerosis. The table came from immunoSEQ multiplex PCR; TCRdb's copy has only in-frame clones and leaves some out. Altogether under 65,000 clones are present, over 90% being singletons, with the ten largest covering 0.61%. This CDR3 region has 14 residues. CDR1 and CDR2 (germline): GTSNPN, SVGIG (reference sequence). The source material was CD4+ T cells from peripheral blood mononuclear cells, sampled after pregnancy. The rearrangement uses TRBV30 and TRBJ2-5, with TRBD2 identical over 8 bases. Gene TRBJ2-7 matches the end of the DNA better, so the J call may be wrong. This TCR was recovered from a female donor in good health, enrolled as a control in a pregnancy study. The CDR3 here is CAWSSGLVASEQYF. The CDR3 DNA sequence: TGTGCCTGGAGTTCGGGACTAGTGGCTTCCGAGCAGTACTTC.